One sample yielded the 26 T cell receptor beta chains listed below, sequenced in a study of blood T cells in healthy people across ages. A second PCR of about 7 to 11 cycles used a sample-barcoded 5' primer and a J-beta primer mix. TCRdb fed the 5' RACE reads into MiXCR, producing one record per CDR3 protein. The sample has 800,000 to 900,000 distinct CDR3 sequences, approximately 65% seen once. Sample: blood. These receptors were obtained from a man aged 25-45 years in good health.

The J gene is TRBJ1-2, the V gene TRBV6-2 or TRBV6-3, with D possibly matching TRBD1 (5 bases). Germline-derived CDR1 and CDR2 are MNHEY and SVGEGT. V lost 6 bases to trimming and J lost 5 bases, with 13 bases between them. This CDR3 has 13 amino acids. The CDR3 bases are TGTGCCAGCAGCCCACAGGACATGTATGGCTACACCTTC. Protein product: CASSPQDMYGYTF.

This clonotype turned up a few times. V usage is TRBV3-1 and J usage is TRBJ2-5; TRBD1 matches at 9 bases. The germline V gene has CDR1 LGHDT and CDR2 YNNKEL (reference sequence). V lost 6 bases and J lost 4; bases outside the gene matches: 3. The CDR3 totals 13 residues. CDR3 sequence (DNA): TGTGCCAGCAGGGGACAGGGCCGAGAGACCCAGTACTTC. It specifies CASRGQGRETQYF.

The chain couples TRBV5-6 to TRBJ1-1; D is ambiguous. The CDR3 covers 14 residues. Trimming pared 6 bases from V and 4 bases from J, leaving 16 bases between. The V gene's germline CDR1 is SGHDT and CDR2 YYEEEE. The CDR3 nucleotides are TGTGCCAGCACCATGGCTCCAGTAGGCACTGAAGCTTTCTTT. Translation: CASTMAPVGTEAFF.

The chain carries TRBV4-2 and TRBJ2-7; 9 bases are shared with TRBD1. Germline CDR1 and CDR2: LGHNA and YNFKEQ. The CDR3 runs to 15 residues. V gave up 3 bases and J gave up 2 bases; unmatched junction bases: 5. The CDR3, as DNA: TGTGCCAGCAGCCAGACCGGGACAGGGCCCTACGAGCAGTACTTC. Its protein product is CASSQTGTGPYEQYF.

The chain combines TRBV27 with TRBJ2-3; D is ambiguous. Deletions cut 4 bases from V and 2 bases from J, with 16 bases between. From germline, CDR1 is MNHEY and CDR2 SMNVEV (reference sequence). The CDR3 is made up of 16 amino acids. The CDR3 loop is CASSSTVHMLTDTQYF. The CDR3 coding sequence is TGTGCCAGCAGTTCCACCGTCCACATGCTCACAGATACGCAGTATTTT.

The V call is TRBV12-3 or TRBV12-4, the J call TRBJ1-4; the D gene is possibly TRBD1 (6 bases). Trimming left V 6 bases short and J 5 bases short, with 16 bases between. The CDR3 is 15 residues long. The CDR3 DNA is TGTGCCAGCAGAGATCGGACAGAGTTGAATGAAAAACTGTTTTTT. It codes for CASRDRTELNEKLFF.

The chain is built from TRBV10-3 and TRBJ1-6, with TRBD1 matching 8 bases. The CDR3 contains 15 residues. Trimming at V came to 6 bases and at J to 5 bases, leaving 6 bases not matched to a gene. Germline V gene sequence: CDR1 ENHRY, CDR2 SYGVKD. CDR3 sequence (DNA): TGTGCCATCAGCCCGGACAGGGAGGATAATTCACCCCTCCACTTT. Translating it yields CAISPDREDNSPLHF.

The chain has TRBV28 and TRBJ2-3; unclear D gene. Germline lookup yields CDR1 MDHEN and CDR2 SYDVKM. Trimming took off 3 bases at V and 0 bases at J, with 10 bases between the two ends. The CDR3 is 15 residues long. DNA for the CDR3: TGTGCCAGCAGTTTCGAGCTGACTAGCACAGATACGCAGTATTTT. Its translation is CASSFELTSTDTQYF.

This clonotype was seen more than once but under ten times. This chain connects TRBV6-2 or TRBV6-3 to TRBJ2-4, with TRBD1 matching 8 bases. The J call is uncertain, as TRBJ2-7 better fits the DNA end. The CDR3 has 16 amino acids. Germline V gene sequence: CDR1 MNHEY, CDR2 SVGEGT. CDR3 region: CASSLGGTGDGYEQYF. In DNA form, the CDR3 reads TGTGCCAGCAGCCTCGGAGGGACAGGAGATGGCTACGAGCAGTACTTC.

The chain recombines TRBV30 with TRBJ2-7; no firm D call. Germline CDR1 GTSNPN, CDR2 SVGIG (reference sequence). Trimming took off 3 bases at V and 0 bases at J, with 12 bases between the two ends. The CDR3 runs 14 residues. The CDR3 is CAWRPQTNSYEQYF. CDR3 bases: TGTGCCTGGAGACCGCAAACTAACTCCTACGAGCAGTACTTC.

The J gene is TRBJ2-3, the V gene TRBV5-1, with no clear D. The CDR3 totals 13 residues. The germline V and J ends were trimmed by 6 bases and 5 bases, with 13 bases remaining between them. The germline V gene has CDR1 SGHRS and CDR2 YFSETQ. The CDR3 region is CASTPVEGDTQYF. The DNA for the CDR3 is TGCGCCAGCACTCCCGTCGAAGGAGATACGCAGTATTTT.

V gene TRBV15 combines with J gene TRBJ2-1, with D hard to call. CDR1 and CDR2 from the germline V gene are LNHNV and YYDKDF (reference sequence). V lost 0 bases and J lost 2, with 8 bases in between. The CDR3 spans 15 residues. CDR3 sequence reads: CATSRDRITYNEQFF. The DNA for the CDR3 is TGTGCCACCAGCAGAGACAGGATTACCTACAATGAGCAGTTCTTC.

This chain uses TRBV14 with TRBJ2-7; TRBD2 matches at 8 bases. CDR3 size: 14 residues. Unmatched junction bases numbered 4, after V lost 4 bases and J lost 2 bases. Germline V CDR1 and CDR2: SGHDN, FVKESK. CDR3: CASSLTAGAYEQYF. In nucleotides, the CDR3 is TGTGCCAGCAGCCTTACAGCGGGGGCCTACGAGCAGTACTTC.

This clonotype was observed a handful of times. This sequence joins TRBV9 and TRBJ2-1; D is possibly TRBD1 or TRBD2 (5 bases each). Germline loops: CDR1 SGDLS, CDR2 YYNGEE. The CDR3 is 15 amino acids. Trimming took off 4 bases at V and 5 bases at J, with 16 bases between the two ends. The CDR3 DNA is TGTGCCAGCAGCCCCCGTCATGTGGGGGACAATGAGCAGTTCTTC. This sequence encodes CASSPRHVGDNEQFF.

This sequence joins TRBV20-1 and TRBJ2-3; D gene unclear. The germline gives CDR1 DFQATT, CDR2 SNEGSKA (reference sequence). V was trimmed by 6 bases and J by 1 base, leaving 17 bases between them. The CDR3 length is 15 residues. CDR3 bases: TGCAGTGCGGAATTACCTACTATTCGCACAGATACGCAGTATTTT. Translated, it gives CSAELPTIRTDTQYF.

This clonotype occurred once. For the CDR3, the DNA is TGTGCCAGCAGCCAAGATCATCAGCCCCAGCATTTT. As protein: CASSQDHQPQHF. The chain combines TRBV3-1 with TRBJ1-5; D is unresolved. V shed 0 bases and J shed 5 bases, with 2 bases lying between them. CDR3 length: 12 amino acids. Germline assignment: CDR1 LGHDT and CDR2 YNNKEL (reference sequence).

The rearrangement joins TRBV4-3 to TRBJ1-2; D is perhaps TRBD1 (6 bases). The V gene lost 3 bases and the J gene lost 8 bases, with 19 bases spanning the gap. Germline loops: CDR1 LGHNA, CDR2 YSLEER. This CDR3 has 15 amino acids. The CDR3 DNA is TGCGCCAGCAGCCACCAGGGGTATGGGATTTGGGGCTACACCTTC. It encodes CASSHQGYGIWGYTF.

J is TRBJ2-7 and V is TRBV18; D may match TRBD1 or TRBD2 (5 bases each). Germline CDR1 and CDR2: KGHSH and LQKENI. The V end lost 3 bases, the J end lost 7 bases, and 10 bases lay between the germline ends. The CDR3 covers 12 residues. The CDR3 bases are TGTGCCAGCTCACCCGGGACCCCGGAGCAGTACTTC. Protein sequence: CASSPGTPEQYF.

V gene TRBV5-1 combines with J gene TRBJ2-5; 9 bases are a match to TRBD1. The CDR3 runs to 17 residues. The V and J ends lost 3 bases and 5 bases, in that order; junction bases with no gene match: 14. Per the germline V gene, CDR1 is SGHRS and CDR2 is YFSETQ. Here the CDR3 reads CASSWGTGSGGQETQYF. The CDR3 bases are TGCGCCAGCAGCTGGGGGACAGGGAGTGGTGGTCAGGAGACCCAGTACTTC.

In this sample, this clonotype turned up many times. V is TRBV11-2 and J is TRBJ2-7; 8 nucleotides agree with TRBD1. Germline V gives CDR1 SGHAT, CDR2 FQNNGV. V dropped 5 bases and J dropped 5; count of bases not matched to a gene: 11. CDR3 length: 15 amino acids. The CDR3 is CASSVDRRGQHEQYF. The CDR3 bases are TGTGCCAGCAGCGTGGACCGCAGGGGGCAGCACGAGCAGTACTTC.

Concerning this clonotype itself: A read error may produce the germline difference seen at one junction end. The chain links TRBV7-3 to TRBJ2-3; 8 nucleotides align to TRBD1. The CDR3 contains 15 residues. Germline-derived CDR1 and CDR2 are SGHTA and FQGTGA. The CDR3 spells CASSLTTGDTDTQYF. CDR3 DNA sequence: TGTGCCAGCAGCCTAACGACAGGGGACACAGATACGCAGTATTTT. Drawing the rest from reference TRBV7-3 and TRBJ2-3, the complete variable domain is GAGVSQTPSNKVTEKGKYVELRCDPISGHTALYWYRQSLGQGPEFLIYFQGTGAADDSGLPNDRFFAVRPEGSVSTLKIQRTERGDSAVYLCASSLTTGDTDTQYFGPGTRLTVL.

There are many counts of this clonotype. The genes are TRBV5-1 and TRBJ2-4; either TRBD1 or TRBD2 may fit D (5 bases each). Per the germline V gene, CDR1 is SGHRS and CDR2 is YFSETQ. Trimming left V 4 bases short and J 8 bases short, with 10 bases between. The CDR3 extends over 12 amino acids. CDR3 in DNA: TGCGCCAGCAGCGAGGGGCAGGACATTCAGTACTTC. Translated, it gives CASSEGQDIQYF.

V gene TRBV20-1 combines with J gene TRBJ2-5; D may be TRBD2 (6 bases). The germline gives CDR1 DFQATT, CDR2 SNEGSKA (reference sequence). The CDR3 runs to 13 residues. Trimming left V 6 bases short and J 5 bases short, with 16 bases between. CDR3 protein: CSARTNGVETQYF. The CDR3 DNA reads as TGCAGTGCAAGGACTAACGGGGTCGAGACCCAGTACTTC.

This clonotype came up a few times. A much larger clone sits a single nucleotide away, making a read error possible. V and J are TRBV12-3 or TRBV12-4 and TRBJ2-5; D is perhaps TRBD1 or TRBD2 (5 bases each). Trimming pared 4 bases from V and 11 bases from J, leaving 23 bases between. The length of the CDR3 is 15 residues. The CDR3: CASSSWDAAYNEQYF. CDR3 nucleotide sequence: TGTGCCAGCAGTTCCTGGGACGCCGCCTACAATGAGCAGTACTTC.

Concerning this clonotype: The junction and the germline gene differ at one end; a read error may be behind it. The chain carries TRBV7-2 and TRBJ2-3; D possibly corresponds to TRBD1 (6 bases). CDR1 and CDR2 from the germline V gene are SGHTA and FQGNSA. CDR3 size: 13 residues. The CDR3 spells CASNLHRDPPQYF. The CDR3 DNA reads TGTGCCAGCAACTTACACAGGGATCCCCCGCAGTATTTT. Looking up the rest from reference TRBV7-2 and TRBJ2-3 gives the full variable domain: GAGVSQSPSNKVTEKGKDVELRCDPISGHTALYWYRQSLGQGLEFLIYFQGNSAPDKSGLPSDRFSAERTGGSVSTLTIQRTQQEDSAVYLCASNLHRDPPQYFGPGTRLTVL.

This chain joins TRBV6-6 and TRBJ2-3; D may be TRBD2 (6 bases). This CDR3 has 16 amino acids. Trimming shortened V by 0 bases and J by 4 bases, and 14 bases separated the two germline ends. Germline loops: CDR1 MNHNY, CDR2 SVGAGI (reference sequence). This chain's CDR3 is CASSYSAGGAADTQYF. CDR3 nucleotide sequence: TGTGCCAGCAGTTACTCCGCAGGCGGGGCGGCAGATACGCAGTATTTT.